This TCR beta chain was sequenced in a study of OX40 agonist ivuxolimab in advanced cancers. General study results and limits: Expanded peripheral T cell antigen specificity was not determined.

V shed 0 bases and J shed 9 bases, with 12 bases lying between them. The germline CDR1 and CDR2 sequences are MGHRA and YSYEKL. CDR3 length equals 15 residues. This clone was detected once. The antigen is undetermined. This table comes from immunoSEQ multiplex PCR, and its TCRdb copy is limited to in-frame clones, with some not included. The top ten hold roughly 17% of the sample, which has around 60,000 clones, around 90% seen once. The chain has TRBV4-1 and TRBJ1-6, with D maybe TRBD1 (6 bases). The clonotype was recovered from an adult with an advanced solid tumor such as melanoma, head and neck, liver or kidney cancer. The specimen was CD4+ or CD8+ T cells sorted from blood, collected in a trial of the OX40 agonist ivuxolimab. CDR3 loop: CASSQEGGLSSPLHF. The CDR3 DNA sequence: TGCGCCAGCAGCCAAGAGGGGGGGCTTAGTTCACCCCTCCACTTT.